The text below deals with one T cell receptor (beta chain). This specimen comes from a study of blood T cell repertoires in COVID-19. Study summary: The United States, Italy and Spain supplied acute and convalescent COVID-19 samples.

In the original workflow: From reference gene primer amplification, estimates of nucleated cell counts were derived. TCRdb keeps only in-frame clones here, not all; method: immunoSEQ multiplex PCR. That table gives V, J and clone size, and the DNA gave D and trimming. Of 250,000 to 400,000 clones in the sample, around 88% were seen once. Recruited during active infection, patients (from Seattle) were subsequently followed longitudinally. Germline V gives CDR1 SNHLY, CDR2 FYNNEI. The CDR3 length is 14 residues. V was cut by 11 bases and J by 1 base, with 17 bases left in between. The specimen was peripheral blood. The chain employs TRBV2 and TRBJ1-1, with D maybe TRBD1 (6 bases). This TCR came from a woman between 25 and 40 years old with COVID-19, enrolled during active disease. The CDR3 DNA reads as TGTGCCGACCGACCGGGACATACGAACACTGAAGCTTTCTTT. This codes for CADRPGHTNTEAFF.